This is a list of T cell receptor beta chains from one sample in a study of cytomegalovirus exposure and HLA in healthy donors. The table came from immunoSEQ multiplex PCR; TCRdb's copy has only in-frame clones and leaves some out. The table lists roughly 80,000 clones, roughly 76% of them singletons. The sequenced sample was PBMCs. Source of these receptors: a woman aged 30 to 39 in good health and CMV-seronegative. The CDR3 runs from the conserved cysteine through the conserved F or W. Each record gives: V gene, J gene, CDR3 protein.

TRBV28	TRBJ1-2	CASSLSYDRTVGYTF
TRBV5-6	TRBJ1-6	CASSLATGYNSPLHF
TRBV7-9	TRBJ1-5	CASSLIGGGNQPQHF
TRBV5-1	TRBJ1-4	CASSLDGPGDEKLFF
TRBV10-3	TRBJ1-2	CAISVASEYGYTF
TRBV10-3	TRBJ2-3	CAIKNTADTQYF
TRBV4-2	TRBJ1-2	CASSQENRDSYGYTF
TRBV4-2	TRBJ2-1	CASSTPGLAGPNEQFF
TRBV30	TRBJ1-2	CAWSESGRGYTF
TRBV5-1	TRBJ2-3	CASSAYEVEDTQYF
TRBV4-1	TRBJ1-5	CASSQDPQSNQPQHF
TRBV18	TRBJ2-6	CASSPGRGSSGANVLTF
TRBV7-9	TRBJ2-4	CASSRLRQGAKNIQYF
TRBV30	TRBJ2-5	CAWARGTQETQYF
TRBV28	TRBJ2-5	CASMGGGETQYF
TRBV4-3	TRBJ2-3	CASSQGPLAGGDTQYF
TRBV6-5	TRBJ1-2	CASSRGTGPYGYTF
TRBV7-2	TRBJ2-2	CASSSGLDTGELFF
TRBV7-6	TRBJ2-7	CASSLGSGVTYEQYF
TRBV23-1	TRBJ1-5	CASTITRRNQPQHF
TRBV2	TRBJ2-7	CASRLGQVLSYEQYF
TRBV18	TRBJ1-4	CASSPPSGYAEKLFF
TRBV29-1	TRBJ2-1	CSVGGGDVFEQFF
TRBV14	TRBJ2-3	CASSRDGRPTDTQYF
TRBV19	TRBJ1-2	CASSHRGTYGYTF
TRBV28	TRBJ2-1	CASSSDIYEQFF
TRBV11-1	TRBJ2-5	CASTPRARRRERETQYF
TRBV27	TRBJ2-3	CASRPLAGDLGTDAQYF
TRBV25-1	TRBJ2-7	CASSPPGSGITPGEQYF
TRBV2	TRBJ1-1	CASSDQGGEAFF
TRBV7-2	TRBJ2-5	CASSHRVQETQYF
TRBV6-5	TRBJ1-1	CASSYSTGTVNTEAFF
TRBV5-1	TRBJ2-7	CASSPGLAGMTYEQYF